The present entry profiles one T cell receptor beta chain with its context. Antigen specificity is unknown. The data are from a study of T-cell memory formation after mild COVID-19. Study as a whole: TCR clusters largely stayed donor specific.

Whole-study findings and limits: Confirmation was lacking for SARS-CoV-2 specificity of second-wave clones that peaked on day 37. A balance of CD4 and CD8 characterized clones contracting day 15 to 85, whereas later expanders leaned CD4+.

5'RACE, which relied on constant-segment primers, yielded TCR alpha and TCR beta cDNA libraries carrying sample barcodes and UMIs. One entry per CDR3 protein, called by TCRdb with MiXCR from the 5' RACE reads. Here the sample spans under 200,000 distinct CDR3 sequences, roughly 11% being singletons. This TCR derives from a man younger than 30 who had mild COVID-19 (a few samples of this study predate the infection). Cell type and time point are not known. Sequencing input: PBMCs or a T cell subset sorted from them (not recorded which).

This CDR3 reads CASSGTGQGRGNTIYF. In nucleotides, the CDR3 is TGTGCCAGCAGTGGCACGGGACAGGGGAGAGGAAACACCATATATTTT. The chain joins TRBV2 to TRBJ1-3; 10 bases fit TRBD1. The CDR3 covers 16 residues. Trimming cost V 4 bases and J 4 bases; bases outside gene matches: 7. Per the germline V gene, CDR1 is SNHLY and CDR2 is FYNNEI.